This section outlines one TCR beta chain sequence together with its context. As yet, its antigen is unknown. These data come from a study of T cell responses to AZD1222 COVID-19 vaccine. About the research overall: Second doses that came at about 4 or about 12 weeks were put together.

Per the germline V gene, CDR1 is MNHEY and CDR2 is SVGEGT. The CDR3 sequence is 14 residues long. The V gene lost 2 bases and the J gene lost 1 base, with 8 bases spanning the gap. Study observations and caveats: Only five to seven AZD1222 recipients were seropositive at baseline.

Some clones are missing from TCRdb's copy, which holds only in-frame ones; the method was immunoSEQ multiplex PCR. The data hold some 100,000 clones, with roughly 89% observed a single time. The TCR sequence derives from an adult in good health. The chain is built from TRBV6-2 or TRBV6-3 and TRBJ1-1; a weak D match, TRBD1 (5 bases). The sequencing used peripheral blood, collected on day 0 of AZD1222 vaccination. CDR3 sequence: CASSYNGANTEAFF. The CDR3 DNA reads TGTGCCAGCAGTTACAATGGGGCGAACACTGAAGCTTTCTTT.